Listed below are T cell receptor beta chains from one sample, sequenced in a study of T-cell memory formation after mild COVID-19. TCRdb re-derived calls from the 5' RACE reads in MiXCR, one entry per CDR3 protein. The sample has some 100,000 distinct CDR3 sequences; approximately 12% are singletons. Sequencing was done on a sample of PBMCs or a T cell subset sorted from them (not recorded which). The source of these receptors is a man between 18 and 29 years old who had mild COVID-19 (a few samples of this study predate the infection). Cell type and time point are not known. The CDR3 runs from the conserved cysteine through the conserved F or W. D genes are given only for firm matches. Part of the rows lack a size; the others show once, few, many or a class for expanded clones.

abundance	v_gene	j_gene	d_gene	CDR3aa	CDR3nt
NA	TRBV9	TRBJ1-2	NA	CASSVATEGTYGYTF	TGTGCCAGCAGCGTAGCTACGGAGGGTACCTATGGCTACACCTTC
once	TRBV5-1	TRBJ2-7	TRBD2	CASSLDPLAGGSYKQYF	TGCGCCAGCAGCTTGGATCCCCTAGCGGGGGGCTCCTACAAGCAGTACTTC
NA	TRBV12-5	TRBJ1-4	NA	CASGLSGKLFF	TGTGCTAGTGGTTTGTCGGGAAAACTGTTTTTT
NA	TRBV27	TRBJ2-1	TRBD1	CASSLRTGGYNEQFF	TGTGCCAGCAGTTTACGAACAGGGGGCTACAATGAGCAGTTCTTC
many	TRBV6-2/TRBV6-3	TRBJ2-3	NA	CASSYSTGDLTDTQYF	TGTGCCAGCAGTTACTCGACCGGGGACCTCACAGATACGCAGTATTTT
NA	TRBV7-9	TRBJ1-1	TRBD1	CASSPDRVFTEAFF	TGTGCCAGCAGCCCGGACAGGGTCTTCACTGAAGCTTTCTTT
few	TRBV11-2	TRBJ2-1	NA	CASSFGVYNEQFF	TGTGCCAGCAGCTTCGGGGTCTACAATGAGCAGTTCTTC
NA	TRBV7-2	TRBJ1-2	NA	CASSLAGRNYGYTF	TGTGCCAGCAGCTTAGCAGGGAGGAACTATGGCTACACCTTC
few	TRBV7-2	TRBJ1-5	NA	CASSYGHYSNQPQHF	TGTGCCAGCAGCTACGGACACTATAGCAATCAGCCCCAGCATTTT
many	TRBV9	TRBJ2-2	NA	CASSPSGTGELFF	TGTGCCAGCAGCCCCTCGGGGACCGGGGAGCTGTTTTTT
many	TRBV9	TRBJ2-3	NA	CASRGEGTDTQYF	TGTGCCAGCAGGGGGGAGGGCACAGATACGCAGTATTTT
few	TRBV4-3	TRBJ2-4	TRBD2	CASSQESPSGMTKNIQYF	TGCGCCAGCAGCCAAGAGTCGCCTAGCGGGATGACCAAAAACATTCAGTACTTC
few	TRBV29-1	TRBJ2-2	NA	CSGMKNGELFF	TGCAGCGGGATGAAAAACGGGGAGCTGTTTTTT
NA	TRBV5-4	TRBJ2-3	NA	CASSSPAGGKYF	TGTGCCAGCAGCTCCCCAGCCGGTGGGAAGTATTTT
NA	TRBV7-8	TRBJ2-3	TRBD2	CASSLDPRTSGATDTQYF	TGTGCCAGCAGCTTAGATCCCCGGACTAGCGGGGCCACAGATACGCAGTATTTT
few	TRBV4-2	TRBJ1-5	TRBD1	CASSQGTGRYQPQHF	TGTGCCAGCAGCCAAGGGACAGGGAGGTATCAGCCCCAGCATTTT
few	TRBV28	TRBJ1-5	TRBD1	CASRRDSLMDNHSNQPQHF	TGTGCCAGCAGGCGGGACAGTTTGATGGACAATCATAGCAATCAGCCCCAGCATTTT